These 17 T cell receptor beta chains came from one sample sequenced in a study of blood T cell repertoires in COVID-19. The data were produced by immunoSEQ multiplex PCR, yet TCRdb's version contains in-frame clones alone and is incomplete. The profile shows under 130,000 clones, roughly 90% of them singletons. The sample consisted of peripheral blood. These receptors came from a woman aged 55-75 years with acute or convalescent COVID-19.

Only one count was recorded for this clone. The V call is TRBV7-9, the J call TRBJ2-3; D is possibly TRBD2 (5 bases). V shed 5 bases and J shed 0 bases, with 6 bases lying between them. Germline V gives CDR1 SEHNR, CDR2 FQNEAQ (reference sequence). There are 13 residues in the CDR3. The CDR3: CASSRLSTDTQYF. DNA of the CDR3: TGTGCCAGCAGCCGACTAAGCACAGATACGCAGTATTTT.

The chain recombines TRBV6-5 with TRBJ2-1; tentatively, D is TRBD2 (6 bases). The length of the CDR3 is 15 residues. The V gene's germline CDR1 is MNHEY and CDR2 SVGAGI. Trimming shortened V by 6 bases and J by 15 bases, and 27 bases separated the two germline ends. CDR3 region: CASSTPRGGITYLFF. The CDR3 DNA sequence: TGTGCCAGCAGCACCCCCCGGGGAGGAATTACCTACCTGTTCTTC.

The chain is built from TRBV10-2 and TRBJ2-1; D may be TRBD2 (5 bases). CDR1 and CDR2 from the germline V gene are WSHSY and SAAADI. The CDR3 extends over 15 amino acids. V lost 6 bases, J lost 0 bases, and 12 bases lay in between. Here the CDR3 DNA reads TGCGCCAGCAGGACGGGGATCAGCTCCTACAATGAGCAGTTCTTC. It specifies CASRTGISSYNEQFF.

The rearrangement links TRBV7-9 to TRBJ1-4, with D perhaps matching TRBD1 (5 bases). The CDR3 spans 14 residues. V gave up 5 bases and J gave up 5 bases, with 12 bases separating them. Germline V gene sequence: CDR1 SEHNR, CDR2 FQNEAQ (reference sequence). Written as DNA, the CDR3 is TGTGCCAGCAGCCAGACAGCCTCAAATGAAAAACTGTTTTTT. Protein product: CASSQTASNEKLFF.

The V and J genes are TRBV7-2 and TRBJ1-4; tentative D call: TRBD1 (6 bases). Deletions cut 4 bases from V and 0 bases from J, with 12 bases between. CDR3 length equals 16 residues. Germline V gives CDR1 SGHTA, CDR2 FQGNSA. This CDR3 reads CASSSSNRATNEKLFF. CDR3 sequence (DNA): TGTGCCAGCAGCTCCTCAAACAGGGCAACTAATGAAAAACTGTTTTTT.

This CDR3 reads CASSLYGRDSPYEQYV. CDR3 DNA: TGTGCCAGCAGCCTTTACGGGAGGGACAGCCCCTACGAGCAGTACGTC. The chain joins TRBV5-7 to TRBJ2-7, with D possibly TRBD2 on 8 matching bases. TRBV5-7 is given ORF status, its function remaining uncertain. The CDR3 covers 16 residues. Trimming pared 4 bases from V and 2 bases from J, leaving 19 bases between.

This clone has only a few counts. The J gene is TRBJ2-3, the V gene TRBV6-4; a possible D gene is TRBD1 (5 bases). CDR1 is MRHNA, CDR2 SNTAGT, per germline. The CDR3 is 14 residues long. The ends were cut back, 6 bases at V and 2 bases at J, with 12 bases in the middle. CDR3 protein: CASSWGHPTDTQYF. As DNA, the CDR3 is TGTGCCAGCAGCTGGGGCCACCCCACAGATACGCAGTATTTT.

This chain links TRBV7-2 with TRBJ1-5; weak D call: TRBD1 (5 bases). The CDR3 has 13 residues. V lost 5 bases to trimming and J lost 4 bases, with 9 bases between them. The V gene's germline CDR1 is SGHTA and CDR2 FQGNSA. CDR3 bases: TGTGCCAGCAGCGCCAGGGTAAATCAGCCCCAGCATTTT. It yields the protein CASSARVNQPQHF.

This chain joins TRBV7-3 and TRBJ2-1, with a weak D call TRBD2 (5 bases). CDR1 and CDR2 from the germline V gene are SGHTA and FQGTGA. The V end was cut by 3 bases, the J end by 2 bases, with 11 bases between. The CDR3 covers 15 residues. CDR3 nucleotides: TGTGCCAGCAGCTTTGGGAGCTTCCCCTACAATGAGCAGTTCTTC. Translated, it gives CASSFGSFPYNEQFF.

The chain is built from TRBV5-5 and TRBJ1-6; the match to TRBD1 covers 7 bases. Germline CDR1 and CDR2: SGHKS and YYEKEE (reference sequence). This CDR3 spans 16 amino acids. The V gene end was trimmed by 4 bases and the J gene end by 7 bases; junction bases not matched to a gene: 11. CDR3 nucleotide sequence: TGTGCCAGCAGCCCCTCTCCCGGGACAGCGAATTCACCCCTCCACTTT. As protein: CASSPSPGTANSPLHF.

The chain has TRBV7-9 and TRBJ2-7; 7 bases are a match to TRBD2. Looked up from germline, CDR1 is SEHNR and CDR2 is FQNEAQ (reference sequence). This CDR3 contains 14 residues. With V trimmed by 1 base and J by 3 bases, 3 bases remained unmatched. As DNA, the CDR3 is TGTGCCAGCAGCTTAGGCGGGAGCGGCTACGAGCAGTACTTC. Translation gives CASSLGGSGYEQYF.

The chain recombines TRBV27 with TRBJ2-1; 8 nucleotides align to TRBD2. With 7 bases clipped from V and 10 bases from J, the junction kept 12 bases outside the gene matches. Germline CDR1 reads MNHEY; CDR2 reads SMNVEV (reference sequence). This CDR3 region has 14 residues. The DNA for the CDR3 is TGTGCCAGCACCTTACTGGGGACTAGTCGAGAGCAGTTCTTC. Protein product: CASTLLGTSREQFF.

V and J are TRBV18 and TRBJ2-5, with 15 bases identical to TRBD2. The CDR3 loop spans 16 amino acids. CDR1 KGHSH and CDR2 LQKENI come from the germline V gene. The trim removed 4 bases at V and 5 bases at J, leaving 5 bases unmatched. The CDR3 coding sequence is TGTGCCAGCTCACAAGGACTAGCGGGAGGGCGCGAGACCCAGTACTTC. Residues: CASSQGLAGGRETQYF.

This chain uses TRBV28 with TRBJ1-6; D remains ambiguous. The CDR3 covers 12 residues. Germline-derived CDR1 and CDR2 are MDHEN and SYDVKM. The ends were cut back, 4 bases at V and 7 bases at J, with 5 bases in the middle. For the CDR3, the DNA is TGTGCCAGCAGTTCGGGGAATTCACCCCTCCACTTT. Amino acid sequence: CASSSGNSPLHF.

The rearrangement joins TRBV30 to TRBJ2-3; 12 positions match TRBD2. Germline V CDR1 and CDR2: GTSNPN, SVGIG (reference sequence). This CDR3 spans 15 amino acids. Unmatched junction bases numbered 4, after V lost 6 bases and J lost 0 bases. CDR3 DNA sequence: TGTGCCTGTAAGACTAGCGGGAGAAGCACAGATACGCAGTATTTT. It yields the protein CACKTSGRSTDTQYF.

The chain employs TRBV19 and TRBJ2-1, with D possibly being TRBD2 (5 bases). Germline values: CDR1 LNHDA, CDR2 SQIVND (reference sequence). The CDR3 sequence is 15 residues long. The V end lost 6 bases, the J end lost 0 bases, and 12 bases lay between the germline ends. The DNA of the CDR3 is TGTGCCAGTAGCGAAGCGGTAATCTCCTACAATGAGCAGTTCTTC. Amino acid sequence: CASSEAVISYNEQFF.

The CDR3 loop is CASSGIPASGGYTF. For the CDR3, the DNA is TGTGCCAGTAGTGGGATACCTGCGAGCGGAGGCTACACCTTC. The chain carries TRBV19 and TRBJ1-2; D unclear. This CDR3 is built from 14 residues. Trimming removed 5 bases at V and 8 bases at J, with 18 bases between. Germline V gives CDR1 LNHDA, CDR2 SQIVND (reference sequence). The full variable domain, rest sourced from reference TRBV19 and TRBJ1-2, is DGGITQSPKYLFRKEGQNVTLSCEQNLNHDAMYWYRQDPGQGLRLIYYSQIVNDFQKGDIAEGYSVSREKKESFPLTVTSAQKNPTAFYLCASSGIPASGGYTFGSGTRLTVV.